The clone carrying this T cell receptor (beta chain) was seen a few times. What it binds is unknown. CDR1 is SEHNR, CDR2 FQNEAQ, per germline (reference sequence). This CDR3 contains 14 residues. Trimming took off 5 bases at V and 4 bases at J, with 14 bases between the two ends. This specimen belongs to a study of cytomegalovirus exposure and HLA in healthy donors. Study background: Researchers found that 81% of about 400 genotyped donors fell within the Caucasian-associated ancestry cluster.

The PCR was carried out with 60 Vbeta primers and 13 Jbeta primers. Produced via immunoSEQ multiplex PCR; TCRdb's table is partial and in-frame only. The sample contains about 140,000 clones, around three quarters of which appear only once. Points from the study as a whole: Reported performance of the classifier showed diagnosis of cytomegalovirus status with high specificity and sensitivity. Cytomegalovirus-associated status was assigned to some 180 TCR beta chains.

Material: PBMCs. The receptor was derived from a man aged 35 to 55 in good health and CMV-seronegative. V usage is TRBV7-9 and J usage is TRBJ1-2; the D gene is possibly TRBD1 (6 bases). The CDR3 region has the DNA TGTGCCAGCAGCCGTGGGCAGGGGAGCTATGGCTACACCTTC. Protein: CASSRGQGSYGYTF.